These 20 T cell receptor beta chains were sequenced from one sample in a study of blood T cell repertoires in COVID-19. Data came from immunoSEQ multiplex PCR; TCRdb stores just in-frame clones and leaves some out. The table includes around 150,000 clones, 82% detected once. Sequenced sample: peripheral blood. The receptor set was obtained from a woman between 40 and 55 years old with COVID-19, enrolled during active disease.

This sequence joins TRBV13 and TRBJ2-5; no reliable D call. The V gene's germline CDR1 is PRHDT and CDR2 FYEKMQ (reference sequence). V lost 6 bases and J 1 base, leaving 9 bases between the germline ends. The CDR3 extends over 13 amino acids. The CDR3 here is CASRTQLQETQYF. DNA of the CDR3: TGTGCCAGCAGGACACAGCTCCAAGAGACCCAGTACTTC.

The chain employs TRBV19 and TRBJ1-1, with D possibly being TRBD1 (5 bases). V lost 5 bases to trimming and J lost 0 bases, with 13 bases between them. This CDR3 has 15 residues. Germline loops: CDR1 LNHDA, CDR2 SQIVND (reference sequence). The CDR3 nucleotides are TGTGCCAGTAGTCCGGGTAGGGGCATGAACACTGAAGCTTTCTTT. Encoded protein: CASSPGRGMNTEAFF. Using reference TRBV19 and TRBJ1-1 for the parts outside the CDR3, the full variable domain is DGGITQSPKYLFRKEGQNVTLSCEQNLNHDAMYWYRQDPGQGLRLIYYSQIVNDFQKGDIAEGYSVSREKKESFPLTVTSAQKNPTAFYLCASSPGRGMNTEAFFGQGTRLTVV.

The rearrangement uses TRBV3-1 (or the pseudogene TRBV3-2) and TRBJ2-1, with TRBD2 matching 7 bases. The CDR3 extends over 14 amino acids. The ends lost 8 bases at V and 2 bases at J; junction bases unmatched: 6. Germline-derived CDR1 and CDR2 are LGHDT and YNNKEL (reference sequence). The CDR3 protein is CASGTTDTYNEQFF. In DNA form, the CDR3 reads TGTGCCAGCGGGACTACGGATACCTACAATGAGCAGTTCTTC.

V gene TRBV30 combines with J gene TRBJ2-1, with D possibly being TRBD1 (5 bases). CDR3 size: 14 residues. The V end was cut by 2 bases, the J end by 8 bases, with 16 bases between. The germline gives CDR1 GTSNPN, CDR2 SVGIG (reference sequence). CDR3 in DNA: TGTGCCTGGAGTCTGAAGGGCAGGGTGGATGAGCAGTTCTTC. Its translation is CAWSLKGRVDEQFF.

This chain links TRBV27 with TRBJ1-6, with D maybe TRBD1 (6 bases). This CDR3 region has 14 residues. Germline loops: CDR1 MNHEY, CDR2 SMNVEV (reference sequence). Trimming removed 5 bases from V and 6 bases from J, with 11 bases in between. The CDR3 DNA sequence: TGTGCCAGCAGTCTCCGGGACACTAATTCACCCCTCCACTTT. It yields the protein CASSLRDTNSPLHF.

In this sample, this clone turned up once. The V and J genes are TRBV4-2 and TRBJ2-3, with 7 bases identical to TRBD1. The CDR3 extends over 16 amino acids. Trimming cost V 2 bases and J 2 bases; bases outside gene matches: 7. Germline lookup yields CDR1 LGHNA and CDR2 YNFKEQ. The CDR3 DNA reads TGTGCCAGCAGCCAATCGCTCAGGGGGATCACAGATACGCAGTATTTT. Translating it yields CASSQSLRGITDTQYF.

The chain is built from TRBV19 and TRBJ1-6; possibly TRBD1 for D (6 bases). The CDR3 spans 14 residues. In germline, CDR1 is LNHDA, CDR2 SQIVND (reference sequence). Trimming took off 6 bases at V and 10 bases at J, with 16 bases between the two ends. The CDR3 is CASSAGTYGSPLHF. DNA for the CDR3: TGTGCCAGTAGCGCCGGGACATATGGGTCACCCCTCCACTTT.

The chain couples TRBV15 to TRBJ1-6, with a possible D match to TRBD1 (5 bases). V lost 0 bases and J lost 10, with 7 bases in between. The CDR3 contains 13 residues. Germline assignment: CDR1 LNHNV and CDR2 YYDKDF (reference sequence). The DNA for the CDR3 is TGTGCCACCAGCAGAGATGGGGCGTCACCCCTCCACTTT. This sequence encodes CATSRDGASPLHF.

V and J are TRBV19 and TRBJ2-7, with TRBD2 matching over 9 bases. The CDR3 totals 17 residues. CDR1 LNHDA and CDR2 SQIVND come from the germline V gene (reference sequence). Losses at the gene ends were 1 base for V and 2 bases for J; bases not matched to a gene: 9. CDR3 loop: CASSIGSGSSGTYEQYF. CDR3 DNA sequence: TGTGCCAGTAGTATAGGATCGGGATCTAGCGGGACCTACGAGCAGTACTTC.

The chain couples TRBV11-2 to TRBJ1-2, with 8 positions matching TRBD1. The CDR3 extends over 15 amino acids. Trimming took 3 bases from V and 3 from J; bases not matched to a gene: 6. CDR1 SGHAT and CDR2 FQNNGV come from the germline V gene. This CDR3 reads CASSFLPGQDYGYTF. The CDR3 nucleotides are TGTGCCAGCAGCTTTCTTCCGGGACAGGACTATGGCTACACCTTC.

V is TRBV2 and J is TRBJ1-1; D may be TRBD1 (5 bases). This CDR3 region has 14 residues. CDR1 is SNHLY, CDR2 FYNNEI, per germline. V was shortened by 1 base and J by 5 bases, with 11 bases between the two germline ends. The CDR3 here is CASSEGRGGTEAFF. DNA for the CDR3: TGTGCCAGCAGTGAAGGCCGGGGGGGGACTGAAGCTTTCTTT.

The chain couples TRBV27 to TRBJ1-5; D call uncertain. CDR1 and CDR2 from the germline V gene are MNHEY and SMNVEV (reference sequence). The CDR3 loop spans 13 amino acids. V was clipped by 3 bases and J by 5 bases, with 8 bases between them. The CDR3 loop reads CASSLEGYQPQHF. In DNA form, the CDR3 reads TGTGCCAGCAGTTTGGAGGGATATCAGCCCCAGCATTTT.

The chain joins TRBV30 to TRBJ1-4, with D unresolved. The V gene lost 4 bases and the J gene lost 7 bases, with 10 bases spanning the gap. Germline V gene data show CDR1 as GTSNPN and CDR2 as SVGIG (reference sequence). The CDR3 covers 12 residues. Here the CDR3 reads CAWMSRGEKLFF. The CDR3 DNA sequence: TGTGCCTGGATGTCGAGAGGTGAAAAACTGTTTTTT.

The rearrangement joins TRBV6-1 to TRBJ2-3; TRBD2 matches at 8 bases. Germline V gives CDR1 MNHNS, CDR2 SASEGT. The CDR3 runs to 19 residues. V was clipped by 2 bases and J by 3 bases; unmatched bases: 16. The CDR3 here is CASSEYQTGTRGGTDTQYF. The CDR3 nucleotides read TGTGCCAGCAGTGAATACCAAACCGGGACTAGAGGGGGGACAGATACGCAGTATTTT.

The chain combines TRBV6-4 with TRBJ2-2; 12 nucleotides agree with TRBD2. CDR3 length: 13 amino acids. Germline V gene lookup returns CDR1 MRHNA and CDR2 SNTAGT. The V and J ends lost 8 bases and 9 bases, in that order; junction bases with no gene match: 4. The CDR3, as DNA: TGTGCCAGCTCCAGGACTAGCGGGAGGGAGCTGTTTTTT. Translation gives CASSRTSGRELFF.

The CDR3 coding sequence is TGTGCCAGCAGCCCCGGGCTCAGGGGAGGGTTTAGGCTCGATGAGCAGTTCTTC. This gives the protein CASSPGLRGGFRLDEQFF. The chain links TRBV9 to TRBJ2-1; the D gene is possibly TRBD2 (7 bases). V was trimmed by 4 bases and J by 8 bases, leaving 28 bases between them. The germline V gene has CDR1 SGDLS and CDR2 YYNGEE. The CDR3 runs to 18 residues.

J is TRBJ2-7 and V is TRBV7-3; TRBD2 matches 8 bases. This CDR3 has 15 amino acids. After removal of 1 base from V and 0 bases from J, the junction contained 2 bases not matched to a gene. The germline CDR1 and CDR2 sequences are SGHTA and FQGTGA. The CDR3 nucleotides are TGTGCCAGCAGCTTAAGAGCGGGAGTCTCCTACGAGCAGTACTTC. It yields the protein CASSLRAGVSYEQYF.

This clone has a handful of counts. The rearrangement joins TRBV9 to TRBJ1-2; TRBD1 might be the D (5 bases). The CDR3 is made up of 13 amino acids. Germline V CDR1 and CDR2: SGDLS, YYNGEE. Between the trimmed V and J ends, which lost 4 bases and 4 bases, there was a span of 11 bases. The CDR3 spells CASSPRQLYGYTF. In nucleotides, the CDR3 is TGTGCCAGCAGCCCGCGACAGCTCTATGGCTACACCTTC.

The rearrangement joins TRBV6-1 to TRBJ2-1; D unresolved. Germline values: CDR1 MNHNS, CDR2 SASEGT. CDR3 length: 15 amino acids. V lost 1 base and J lost 4, with 11 bases in between. CDR3 coding DNA: TGTGCCAGCAGTGAAGTGTCCGACGGGTACAATGAGCAGTTCTTC. This gives the protein CASSEVSDGYNEQFF.

The chain combines TRBV28 with TRBJ2-6, with no clear D. This CDR3 has 16 amino acids. The V end was cut by 2 bases, the J end by 0 bases, with 8 bases between. CDR1 MDHEN and CDR2 SYDVKM come from the germline V gene. The CDR3 DNA sequence: TGTGCCAGCAGTTTAGACACGGACTCTGGGGCCAACGTCCTGACTTTC. Translating it yields CASSLDTDSGANVLTF.